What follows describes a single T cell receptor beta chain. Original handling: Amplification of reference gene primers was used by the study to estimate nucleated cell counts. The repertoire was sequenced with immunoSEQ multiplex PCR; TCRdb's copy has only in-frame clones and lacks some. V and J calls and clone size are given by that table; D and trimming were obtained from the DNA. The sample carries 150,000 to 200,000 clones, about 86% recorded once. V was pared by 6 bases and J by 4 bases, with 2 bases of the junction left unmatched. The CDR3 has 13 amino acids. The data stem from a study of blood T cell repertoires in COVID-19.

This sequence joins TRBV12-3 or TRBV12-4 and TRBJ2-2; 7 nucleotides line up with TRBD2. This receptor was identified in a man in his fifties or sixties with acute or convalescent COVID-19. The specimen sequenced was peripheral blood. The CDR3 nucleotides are TGTGCCAGCAGCGGGAGGCGCACCGGGGAGCTGTTTTTT. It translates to CASSGRRTGELFF.